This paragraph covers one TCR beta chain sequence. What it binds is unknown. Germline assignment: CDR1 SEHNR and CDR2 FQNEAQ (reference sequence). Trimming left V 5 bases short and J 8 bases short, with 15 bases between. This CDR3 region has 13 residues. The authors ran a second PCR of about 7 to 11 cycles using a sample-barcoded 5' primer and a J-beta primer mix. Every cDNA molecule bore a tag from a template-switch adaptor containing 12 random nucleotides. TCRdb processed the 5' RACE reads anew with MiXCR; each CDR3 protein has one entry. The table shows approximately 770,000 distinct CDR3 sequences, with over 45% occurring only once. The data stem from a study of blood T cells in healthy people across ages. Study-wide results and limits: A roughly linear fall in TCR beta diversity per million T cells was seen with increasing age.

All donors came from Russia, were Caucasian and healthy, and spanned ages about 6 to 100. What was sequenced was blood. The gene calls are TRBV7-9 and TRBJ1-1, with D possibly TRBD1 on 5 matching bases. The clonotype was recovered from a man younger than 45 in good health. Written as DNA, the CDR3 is TGTGCCAGCAGCACGGGGTCTGGGACGGAAGCTTTCTTT. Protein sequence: CASSTGSGTEAFF.